This paragraph covers one T cell receptor (beta chain) sequence. Baseline, cycle 4 day 1, and cycle 7 day 1 were the blood sampling points. The sample originates from a study of OX40 agonist ivuxolimab in advanced cancers. Only in-frame clones appear in the TCRdb table, and some are missing; sequencing was by immunoSEQ multiplex PCR. The sample contains some 40,000 clones, 80% to 85% of which appear only once. Trimming took off 4 bases at V and 3 bases at J, with 13 bases between the two ends. The CDR3 is 14 residues long. From germline, CDR1 is MNHNY and CDR2 SVGAGI (reference sequence). The rearrangement uses TRBV6-6 and TRBJ2-7, with D uncertain. Sequences were derived from CD4+ or CD8+ T cells sorted from blood, sampled in a trial of the OX40 agonist ivuxolimab. This TCR came from an adult with an advanced solid tumor such as melanoma, head and neck, liver or kidney cancer. CDR3 nucleotide sequence: TGTGCCAGCAGTTTGGTCGGAGAGGTCTACGAGCAGTACTTC. Translated, it gives CASSLVGEVYEQYF.